This T cell receptor beta chain was sequenced during a study of cytomegalovirus exposure and HLA in healthy donors. Here immunoSEQ multiplex PCR was the method, and the copy in TCRdb shows in-frame clones only, minus some. The sample contains under 250,000 clones, around four fifths of which appear only once. Germline lookup yields CDR1 SEHNR and CDR2 FQNEAQ (reference sequence). The ends lost 1 base at V and 0 bases at J; junction bases unmatched: 2. CDR3 length: 15 amino acids. The sequenced sample consisted of PBMCs. The rearrangement joins TRBV7-9 to TRBJ1-1; 7 bases agree with TRBD1. The source of this sequence is a woman under 30 in good health and CMV-seronegative. The CDR3 region has the DNA TGTGCCAGCAGCTTAGGGACAGGTTTGAACACTGAAGCTTTCTTT. Its translation: CASSLGTGLNTEAFF.